The clone carrying this TCR beta chain was recorded many times. This sample is drawn from a study of human T cells and chemical hapten exposure. CDR1 is MDHEN, CDR2 SYDVKM, per germline. The CDR3 consists of 15 residues. With 3 bases removed from V and 2 bases from J, the gap between germline ends came to 12 bases. Time point meaning: pre-sensitization, week 0. Stated treatment: therapeutic diphenylcyclopropenone sensitization with weekly scalp DPC. MiXCR was run by TCRdb on the RACE reads, yielding one entry per CDR3 protein. The profile shows tens of thousands of distinct CDR3 sequences, under 12% of them singletons.

The rearrangement joins TRBV28 to TRBJ2-3; weak D call: TRBD1 (6 bases). This clonotype originated in a man aged 25-45 years with alopecia areata. Some clones in this sample may be carry-over from other donors' samples. The sample consisted of whole blood, taken in connection with sensitization to the hapten diphenylcyclopropenone (DPC). Written as DNA, the CDR3 is TGTGCCAGCAGTTTTTCGGACAGAGACACAGATACGCAGTATTTT. This sequence encodes CASSFSDRDTDTQYF.